This is a list of T cell receptor beta chains from one sample in a study of identical twins. TCRdb redid the calling of the 5' RACE reads with MiXCR, one entry per CDR3 protein. The repertoire has about 240,000 distinct CDR3 sequences, over 9.5% of them found once; the top ten carry less than 12%. The source material was memory T cells sorted from blood. The receptor set was obtained from a man between 45 and 60 years old in good health. Each CDR3 is given with its conserved first and last residue. D genes are given only for firm matches. Size is omitted from some rows. Given values are once, few, many or a class for expanded clones.

many - TRBJ2-3 TRBV18 CASSRSRGLFTDTQYF TGTGCCAGCTCACGGTCGAGGGGACTTTTCACAGATACGCAGTATTTT
many - TRBJ2-3 TRBV20-1 CSARELMLADTDTQYF TGCAGTGCTAGAGAGTTGATGTTGGCCGACACAGATACGCAGTATTTT
few - TRBJ1-1 TRBV6-1 CATQEIMNTEAFF TGTGCCACCCAGGAGATAATGAACACTGAAGCTTTCTTT
- - TRBJ2-1 TRBV30 CACRDGNYNEQFF TGTGCCTGCCGGGACGGGAACTACAATGAGCAGTTCTTC
few - TRBJ2-1 TRBV11-2 CASSKDLNEQFF TGTGCCAGCAGCAAAGACCTGAATGAGCAGTTCTTC
many - TRBJ2-4 TRBV29-1 CSVESGGPAKNIQYF TGCAGCGTTGAATCTGGGGGCCCTGCCAAAAACATTCAGTACTTC
many - TRBJ2-2 TRBV5-1 CASSLVAGLTGELFF TGCGCCAGCAGCTTGGTAGCAGGGCTGACCGGGGAGCTGTTTTTT
many - TRBJ2-5 TRBV5-6 CASSLPAAGTQYF TGTGCCAGCAGCTTGCCAGCGGCAGGGACCCAGTACTTC
many TRBD1 TRBJ1-6 TRBV5-1 CASSLNWQGDSPLHF TGCGCCAGCAGCTTGAATTGGCAGGGGGATTCACCCCTCCACTTT
few - TRBJ2-1 TRBV7-6 CASSLADFVGGEQFF TGTGCCAGCAGCTTAGCGGATTTTGTAGGCGGTGAGCAGTTCTTC
few - TRBJ2-5 TRBV20-1 CSAQGFGETQYF TGCAGTGCCCAGGGTTTCGGTGAGACCCAGTACTTC
few - TRBJ2-5 TRBV20-1 CSARHGVETQYF TGCAGTGCTAGGCATGGGGTAGAGACCCAGTACTTC
many - TRBJ2-1 TRBV7-2 CASSLGFGGRYNEQFF TGTGCCAGCAGCTTAGGGTTCGGAGGGAGATACAATGAGCAGTTCTTC
many TRBD1 TRBJ2-2 TRBV3-1 CASSLPRDRDATGELFF TGTGCCAGCAGCCTTCCTCGGGACAGGGATGCCACCGGGGAGCTGTTTTTT
- TRBD1 TRBJ1-5 TRBV6-1 CASSGSGGEPQHF TGTGCCAGCAGTGGATCAGGGGGAGAGCCCCAGCATTTT
- - TRBJ2-5 TRBV11-1 CASRKQETQYF TGTGCCAGCAGGAAACAAGAGACCCAGTACTTC
- TRBD1 TRBJ1-5 TRBV20-1 CSAGQDASNQPQHF TGCAGTGCTGGACAGGACGCGAGCAATCAGCCCCAGCATTTT
- TRBD2 TRBJ2-1 TRBV5-6 CASSLVAGGGDEQFF TGTGCCAGCAGCTTGGTAGCGGGAGGGGGCGATGAGCAGTTCTTC
- - TRBJ2-1 TRBV12-3/TRBV12-4 CASSWRGSYNEQFF TGTGCCAGCAGTTGGCGGGGCTCCTACAATGAGCAGTTCTTC
few TRBD1 TRBJ1-6 TRBV20-1 CSATDRGITYNSPLHF TGCAGTGCTACAGACAGGGGAATCACCTATAATTCACCCCTCCACTTT
- - TRBJ1-1 TRBV20-1 CSASDLDRNTEAFF TGCAGTGCTAGCGACTTGGACAGGAACACTGAAGCTTTCTTT
many - TRBJ1-4 TRBV27 CASGGDSTNEKLFF TGTGCCAGCGGGGGCGACAGCACTAATGAAAAACTGTTTTTT
many TRBD1 TRBJ2-2 TRBV10-3 CANRDSANTGELFF TGTGCCAACCGGGACAGCGCCAACACCGGGGAGCTGTTTTTT
- - TRBJ2-3 TRBV24-1 CATSGRGVGDTQYF TGTGCCACCAGTGGTCGGGGCGTGGGGGATACGCAGTATTTT
many TRBD2 TRBJ2-4 TRBV7-9 CASSPSGGAKNIQYF TGTGCCAGCAGCCCGTCGGGGGGTGCCAAAAACATTCAGTACTTC
many - TRBJ1-5 TRBV29-1 CSVAGHPGQPQHF TGCAGCGTTGCGGGCCACCCGGGTCAGCCCCAGCATTTT
many TRBD2 TRBJ2-3 TRBV4-1 CASSPGGLAGGDTQYF TGCGCCAGCAGCCCCGGAGGACTAGCGGGAGGTGATACGCAGTATTTT
few - TRBJ2-7 TRBV9 CASSVATGSGYEQYF TGTGCCAGCAGCGTAGCTACGGGTAGCGGATACGAGCAGTACTTC
- TRBD1 TRBJ1-6 TRBV5-8 CASSSRDRASPLHF TGTGCCAGCAGCTCCCGGGACAGGGCTTCACCCCTCCACTTT
- - TRBJ2-5 TRBV3-1 CASSQDSDRLETQYF TGTGCCAGCAGCCAAGACAGTGACAGACTAGAGACCCAGTACTTC
few - TRBJ2-3 TRBV24-1 CATSEPGGPNTQYF TGTGCCACCAGTGAACCCGGCGGACCCAATACGCAGTATTTT
few - TRBJ2-5 TRBV12-3/TRBV12-4 CASSHGIRRETQYF TGTGCCAGCAGTCACGGGATTCGGCGAGAGACCCAGTACTTC
many TRBD2 TRBJ2-4 TRBV11-1 CASSFGLAGKAAKNIQYF TGTGCCAGCAGCTTCGGCCTAGCGGGAAAGGCAGCCAAAAACATTCAGTACTTC
few - TRBJ1-5 TRBV20-1 CSASGQKRFGPQHF TGCAGTGCTAGTGGACAGAAGAGGTTTGGGCCCCAGCATTTT
few - TRBJ1-2 TRBV6-1 CASSEIEGYYGYTF TGTGCCAGCAGTGAAATCGAGGGCTACTATGGCTACACCTTC
many - TRBJ2-2 TRBV3-1 CASSQDGRTGELFF TGTGCCAGCAGCCAGGACGGAAGGACCGGGGAGCTGTTTTTT
many - TRBJ2-5 TRBV30 CAWSRGGQQETQYF TGTGCCTGGAGTAGGGGGGGACAGCAAGAGACCCAGTACTTC
- - TRBJ2-1 TRBV4-2 CASSQDSVEGQFF TGTGCCAGCAGCCAAGATTCGGTGGAGGGGCAGTTCTTC
many - TRBJ2-2 TRBV5-6 CASSLGQYTGELFF TGTGCCAGCAGCTTGGGACAGTACACCGGGGAGCTGTTTTTT
many - TRBJ2-3 TRBV5-1 CASSSWSPTDTQYF TGCGCCAGCAGCTCGTGGTCACCCACAGATACGCAGTATTTT
many TRBD2 TRBJ2-3 TRBV6-2/TRBV6-3 CASSYLGSGVLTDTQYF TGTGCCAGCAGTTACTTAGGTAGCGGGGTTCTCACAGATACGCAGTATTTT
- - TRBJ1-3 TRBV11-2 CASSMGSSGNTIYF TGTGCCAGCAGTATGGGCAGCTCTGGAAACACCATATATTTT
many - TRBJ2-7 TRBV4-3 CASAAKTGPSYEQYF TGCGCCAGCGCGGCTAAGACCGGGCCCTCCTACGAGCAGTACTTC
few - TRBJ2-3 TRBV20-1 CSASGTIPTDTQYF TGCAGTGCTAGCGGGACAATCCCCACAGATACGCAGTATTTT
many - TRBJ1-6 TRBV3-1 CASSQDLVQSSSYNSPLHF TGTGCCAGCAGCCAAGATTTAGTACAGTCGAGCTCCTATAATTCACCCCTCCACTTT
- - TRBJ2-5 TRBV7-9 CASSSLTGSQETQYF TGTGCCAGCAGCTCCCTTACAGGGAGCCAAGAGACCCAGTACTTC
many TRBD2 TRBJ2-7 TRBV7-2 CASSFVGGGPYEQYF TGTGCCAGCAGCTTCGTCGGGGGAGGGCCCTACGAGCAGTACTTC
few - TRBJ2-5 TRBV4-1 CASSHLLVGETQYF TGCGCCAGCAGCCACCTCTTGGTGGGGGAGACCCAGTACTTC
- - TRBJ1-1 TRBV7-2 CASRHLSNTEAFF TGTGCCAGCAGACACCTCTCGAACACTGAAGCTTTCTTT
many - TRBJ2-3 TRBV27 CASRSGNGRDTQYF TGTGCCAGCAGATCGGGCAACGGGCGAGATACGCAGTATTTT
- - TRBJ1-1 TRBV28 CASSKGGRNTEAFF TGTGCCAGCAGTAAGGGGGGAAGGAACACTGAAGCTTTCTTT
many - TRBJ2-2 TRBV6-2/TRBV6-3 CASSHGTGELFF TGTGCCAGCAGCCACGGGACCGGGGAGCTGTTTTTT
few - TRBJ2-3 TRBV5-1 CASSLRHLTDTQYF TGCGCCAGCTCTCTCCGACATCTCACAGATACGCAGTATTTT
few - TRBJ2-3 TRBV20-1 CSARFLRNGADTQYF TGCAGTGCTCGATTCTTACGAAACGGTGCAGATACGCAGTATTTT
many - TRBJ1-5 TRBV20-1 CSARRGSGPQHF TGCAGTGCTAGAAGAGGCTCCGGGCCCCAGCATTTT